This T cell receptor (beta chain) stems from a study of blood T cell repertoires in COVID-19. This table comes from immunoSEQ multiplex PCR, and its TCRdb copy is limited to in-frame clones, with some not included. The sample has some 65,000 clones, 74% seen once. This CDR3 region has 14 residues. V shed 5 bases, J shed 7 bases, and the junction held 7 bases outside the gene matches. The chain carries TRBV6-7 and TRBJ1-4; 7 nucleotides align to TRBD1. TRBV6-7 has ORF status, its function being uncertain. The receptor was isolated from a woman aged 80 or over with acute or convalescent COVID-19. The specimen sequenced was peripheral blood. The CDR3 here is CASSLRQGPEKLFF. As DNA, the CDR3 is TGTGCCAGCAGTCTACGACAGGGCCCTGAAAAACTGTTTTTT.